These T cell receptor beta chains were read from a single sample in a study of cytomegalovirus exposure and HLA in healthy donors. Data came from immunoSEQ multiplex PCR; TCRdb stores just in-frame clones and leaves some out. The sample yields about 140,000 clones, around 79% seen once. Specimen: PBMCs. Receptors originate from a male donor in good health and CMV-seronegative. Each CDR3 is given with its conserved first and last residue. The D gene is left open where the match is weak. A row's size may be missing; if present it is once, few, many or a size class.

v_call: TRBV30; cdr3_length: 14; d_call: -; j_call: TRBJ1-6; clone_size: -; cdr3_nt: TGTGCCTGGAGGAAACAGGGTGGCAGTTCACCCCTCCACTTT; cdr3_aa: CAWRKQGGSSPLHF
v_call: TRBV13; cdr3_length: 14; d_call: -; j_call: TRBJ2-1; clone_size: once; cdr3_nt: TGTGCCAGCAGCTTACGGAGCTCCTACAATGAGCAGTTCTTC; cdr3_aa: CASSLRSSYNEQFF
v_call: TRBV6-5; cdr3_length: 14; d_call: TRBD2; j_call: TRBJ2-5; clone_size: -; cdr3_nt: TGTGCCAGCAGTCTAGGACTAGCGTTTGAGACCCAGTACTTC; cdr3_aa: CASSLGLAFETQYF
v_call: TRBV18; cdr3_length: 14; d_call: TRBD1; j_call: TRBJ1-1; clone_size: -; cdr3_nt: TGTGCCAGCTCACCGGGACAGACGAACACTGAAGCTTTCTTT; cdr3_aa: CASSPGQTNTEAFF
v_call: TRBV5-4; cdr3_length: 15; d_call: TRBD1; j_call: TRBJ2-4; clone_size: few; cdr3_nt: TGTGCCAGCAGCTTGCCGGGACAGGGGGCAAACATTCAGTACTTC; cdr3_aa: CASSLPGQGANIQYF
v_call: TRBV5-1; cdr3_length: 15; d_call: -; j_call: TRBJ2-3; clone_size: -; cdr3_nt: TGCGCCAGCAACCCGGGTCCGGGAGTGACAGATACGCAGTATTTT; cdr3_aa: CASNPGPGVTDTQYF
v_call: TRBV7-2; cdr3_length: 17; d_call: -; j_call: TRBJ1-4; clone_size: -; cdr3_nt: TGTGCCAGCAGCTTAAAGGGGCAAGGGGCTCTTGGTGAAAAACTGTTTTTT; cdr3_aa: CASSLKGQGALGEKLFF
v_call: TRBV27; cdr3_length: 13; d_call: -; j_call: TRBJ2-1; clone_size: -; cdr3_nt: TGTGCCAGCAGCGCCCAGGGGTACAATGAGCAGTTCTTC; cdr3_aa: CASSAQGYNEQFF
v_call: TRBV6-1; cdr3_length: 12; d_call: -; j_call: TRBJ2-7; clone_size: -; cdr3_nt: TGTGCCAGCAGTGAAATACTCCCCGAGCAGTACTTC; cdr3_aa: CASSEILPEQYF
v_call: TRBV5-6; cdr3_length: 17; d_call: TRBD1; j_call: TRBJ1-1; clone_size: -; cdr3_nt: TGTGCCAGCAGCTCACTAACAGGGGCCACAGTGAACACTGAAGCTTTCTTT; cdr3_aa: CASSSLTGATVNTEAFF
v_call: TRBV19; cdr3_length: 14; d_call: -; j_call: TRBJ2-1; clone_size: -; cdr3_nt: TGTGCCAGTAGTACGGGGAGCTCCTACAATGAGCAGTTCTTC; cdr3_aa: CASSTGSSYNEQFF
v_call: TRBV13; cdr3_length: 12; d_call: -; j_call: TRBJ1-5; clone_size: -; cdr3_nt: TGTGCCAGCAGCCTCCGGGGTCAGCCCCAGCATTTT; cdr3_aa: CASSLRGQPQHF
v_call: TRBV18; cdr3_length: 15; d_call: TRBD1; j_call: TRBJ1-6; clone_size: once; cdr3_nt: TGTGCCAGCTCTCGAACCGGGACAGGGAATTCACCCCTCCACTTT; cdr3_aa: CASSRTGTGNSPLHF
v_call: TRBV30; cdr3_length: 15; d_call: -; j_call: TRBJ1-2; clone_size: -; cdr3_nt: TGTGCCTGGAGTACGATGTCAGCGCATCCCTATGGCTACACCTTC; cdr3_aa: CAWSTMSAHPYGYTF
v_call: TRBV4-2; cdr3_length: 15; d_call: -; j_call: TRBJ2-1; clone_size: -; cdr3_nt: TGTGCCAGCAGCCGCGCATTAACAGGAGACAATGAGCAGTTCTTC; cdr3_aa: CASSRALTGDNEQFF